The source of this T cell receptor beta chain is a study of T cells after yellow fever vaccination. Per the germline V gene, CDR1 is LNHNV and CDR2 is YYDKDF (reference sequence). V dropped 0 bases and J dropped 7 bases, with 13 bases sitting between them. This CDR3 spans 15 amino acids. MiXCR was run by TCRdb on the 5' RACE reads, yielding one entry per CDR3 protein. Among 300,000 to 400,000 distinct CDR3 sequences listed, under 15% were seen once. V and J are TRBV15 and TRBJ2-1; perhaps TRBD1 as D (6 bases). This receptor was obtained from a man between 18 and 29 years old who received the YFV17D yellow fever vaccine. The source material was CD4+ T cells sorted from PBMCs, sampled 15 days after the yellow fever booster vaccination. This CDR3 is CATSRDRGKNNEQFF. DNA for the CDR3: TGTGCCACCAGCAGAGACAGGGGAAAAAATAATGAGCAGTTCTTC.